Listed here are 14 T cell receptor beta chains from one sample, sequenced in a study of CD4 and CD8 cells across lung adenocarcinoma regions. TCRdb independently ran MiXCR on the PCR reads; one entry per CDR3 protein. The sample lists approximately 18,000 distinct CDR3 sequences, 51% occurring once. What was sequenced was CD8+ T cells from the center of a lung tumor. The receptors originated from a female donor with lung adenocarcinoma. The CD4 and CD8 labels of this study may be unreliable.

This clonotype is termed medium-sized. The CDR3: CASSRQGSYNSPLHF. DNA of the CDR3: TGTGCCAGCAGTAGACAGGGGTCCTATAATTCACCCCTCCACTTT. The rearrangement joins TRBV27 to TRBJ1-6; 8 bases map to TRBD1. The CDR3 extends over 15 amino acids. V shed 5 bases, J shed 1 base, and the junction held 1 base outside the gene matches. Germline assignment: CDR1 MNHEY and CDR2 SMNVEV (reference sequence).

This clonotype appeared a single time. J is TRBJ1-1 and V is TRBV6-1, with unresolved D. Germline CDR1 MNHNS, CDR2 SASEGT. CDR3 length: 12 residues. V gave up 7 bases and J gave up 4 bases, with 10 bases separating them. The CDR3 DNA is TGTGCCAGCACCTGGACGGGCACTGAAGCTTTCTTT. It translates to CASTWTGTEAFF.

This clonotype has ten or more counts. The chain carries TRBV6-1 and TRBJ2-1, with TRBD2 matching over 9 bases. The DNA matches TRBJ2-5 better at its end, which makes the J call doubtful. The CDR3 extends over 13 amino acids. Germline lookup yields CDR1 MNHNS and CDR2 SASEGT. For the CDR3, the DNA is TGTGCCAGCAGTGAAGGACTAGCGGAGCCCCAGTACTTC. Translation: CASSEGLAEPQYF.

This clonotype was observed a few times. J is TRBJ2-6 and V is TRBV6-1; D is unresolved. Germline V gene data show CDR1 as MNHNS and CDR2 as SASEGT. This CDR3 contains 14 residues. V was trimmed by 9 bases and J by 2 bases, leaving 11 bases between them. The CDR3 sequence is CAREPCPGANVLTF. In DNA, the CDR3 is TGTGCCAGAGAACCGTGTCCTGGGGCCAACGTCCTGACTTTC.

V and J are TRBV6-1 and TRBJ2-1; TRBD1 might be the D (6 bases). This CDR3 has 14 amino acids. The V end was cut by 8 bases, the J end by 1 base, with 12 bases between. Looked up from germline, CDR1 is MNHNS and CDR2 is SASEGT. CDR3 residues: CASLRGGSYNEQFF. CDR3 bases: TGTGCCAGCCTCAGAGGGGGATCCTACAATGAGCAGTTCTTC.

Written as DNA, the CDR3 is TGCGCCAGCAGTGAGTACCCAGGGTTGGGCGAGCAGTACTTC. Translating gives CASSEYPGLGEQYF. The rearrangement joins TRBV10-1 to TRBJ2-5; TRBD1 is a possible D gene (5 bases). The last part of the DNA fits TRBJ2-7 better; the J call may be wrong. The CDR3 loop spans 14 amino acids. CDR1 WNHNN and CDR2 SYGVQD come from the germline V gene (reference sequence).

As to this clonotype: At one end the junction does not follow the germline gene, possibly because of a read error. This chain uses TRBV10-3 with TRBJ2-1; D is perhaps TRBD1 or TRBD2 (7 bases each). The CDR3 runs to 16 residues. Germline V CDR1 and CDR2: ENHRY, SYGVKD. Written as DNA, the CDR3 is TGTGCCATCAGAGCTTCAGGGGGGGAACACCAAGATACCCAGTACTTT. It encodes CAIRASGGEHQDTQYF.

This chain links TRBV6-8 with TRBJ2-5; 7 nucleotides agree with TRBD1. The CDR3 extends over 16 amino acids. Germline assignment: CDR1 MNHGY and CDR2 SAAAGT. Written as DNA, the CDR3 is TGTTTTTGTGGGGTGTTAGGGGGCCGTCCCACAGATACCCAGTACTTC. Amino acids: CFCGVLGGRPTDTQYF.

In regard to this clonotype: One end of the junction does not line up with germline, which may come from a read error. CDR3 sequence reads: CASSYNSTGEQFF. The CDR3 nucleotides are TGTGCCAGCAGTTACAACAGCACCGGGGAGCAGTTTTTC. The chain couples TRBV6-5 to TRBJ2-1, with a possible D match to TRBD2 (5 bases). Germline lookup yields CDR1 MNHEY and CDR2 SVGAGI. The CDR3 has 13 residues.

The CDR3 sequence is CATLAGWGNEQFF. The CDR3 bases are TGTGCCACACTAGCGGGATGGGGCAATGAGCAGTTCTTC. V gene TRBV6-1 combines with J gene TRBJ2-1; 10 bases align to TRBD2. The CDR3 consists of 13 residues. From germline, CDR1 is MNHNS and CDR2 SASEGT. The junction had 6 bases not matched to a gene; V was cut back by 10 bases and J by 6 bases.

In this sample, this clonotype turned up a few times. The V gene is TRBV10-2, the J gene TRBJ2-5; D not resolved. The DNA end favors TRBJ2-7, so the J call may be wrong. Germline CDR1 and CDR2: WSHSY and SAAADI. This CDR3 has 14 residues. DNA for the CDR3: TGCGCCAGCAGCTCCCGAATTCCCATGTACGAGCAGTACTTC. Protein product: CASSSRIPMYEQYF.

This chain uses TRBV10-3 with TRBJ2-5, with D possibly being TRBD1 or TRBD2 (5 bases each). The better agreement between TRBJ2-3 and the DNA end casts doubt on the J call. Germline CDR1 and CDR2: ENHRY and SYGVKD. This CDR3 has 14 residues. The CDR3 DNA reads TGTGCGGGGCGCTTGGGGGTCGAGCAAGAGACCCAGTATTTT. Translating gives CAGRLGVEQETQYF.

The genes are TRBV3-1 and TRBJ2-5; the D call may be TRBD1 or TRBD2 (5 bases each). V was trimmed by 0 bases and J by 4 bases, leaving 15 bases between them. The CDR3 sequence is 16 residues long. Looked up from germline, CDR1 is LGHDT and CDR2 is YNNKEL (reference sequence). CDR3 coding DNA: TGTGCCAGCAGCCAAGACCCCGGGGCGCGGACAGAGACCCAGTACTTC. It codes for CASSQDPGARTETQYF.

The rearrangement links TRBV6-1 to TRBJ2-2; 9 positions match TRBD2. The tail of the sequence fits TRBJ2-3 better, so the J call may be wrong. CDR1 MNHNS and CDR2 SASEGT come from the germline V gene. The CDR3 sequence is 16 residues long. CDR3 protein: CASSVIAGDITGEQYF. The CDR3 DNA reads as TGTGCCAGCAGCGTAATAGCGGGAGATATCACAGGGGAGCAGTATTTT.